These T cell receptor beta chains were read from a single sample in a study of blood T cell repertoires in COVID-19. Repertoires were generated with immunoSEQ multiplex PCR, while TCRdb's copy carries only in-frame clones and drops some. The table shows about 300,000 clones, with 85% to 90% occurring only once. What was sequenced was peripheral blood. These receptor sequences come from a woman in her forties or fifties with COVID-19, enrolled during active disease. Each CDR3 is given with its conserved first and last residue.

v_call	j_call	cdr3_aa
TRBV14	TRBJ2-2	CASSPSSGRSGELFF
TRBV24-1	TRBJ2-1	CATSDRDNEQFF
TRBV19	TRBJ2-1	CATGQTIYNEQFF
TRBV30	TRBJ1-5	CAWSSRGNQPQHF
TRBV29-1	TRBJ2-3	CSVGSDLTTDTQYF
TRBV3-1/TRBV3-2	TRBJ2-7	CASGRSSYEQYF
TRBV29-1	TRBJ1-1	CSLHDRLNTEAFF
TRBV4-1	TRBJ2-5	CASSQDREPKETQYF
TRBV7-8	TRBJ2-4	CASSLAGQVQYF
TRBV5-1	TRBJ2-1	CASSLVSSSYNEQFF
TRBV30	TRBJ1-5	CACGGFGQPQHF
TRBV24-1	TRBJ1-1	CATSPGQGRGNTEAFF
TRBV6-5	TRBJ1-1	CASSLYYRDPAFF
TRBV7-9	TRBJ1-1	CASSPQALNTEAFF
TRBV4-1	TRBJ2-1	CASSQDASGRVQEFF
TRBV30	TRBJ1-3	CAWSVSRGSGNTIYF
TRBV15	TRBJ2-5	CATSKGRAETQYF
TRBV7-9	TRBJ2-7	CASSLVGGREKQYF
TRBV2	TRBJ1-5	CASSDRGTGYQPQHF
TRBV5-1	TRBJ1-3	CASSRQGGSGNTIYF
TRBV6-5	TRBJ1-6	CAGSGQSYNSPLHF
TRBV12-3/TRBV12-4	TRBJ2-5	CASSLGQVETQYF
TRBV28	TRBJ2-7	CASTRSGTYEQYF
TRBV24-1	TRBJ1-2	CATSDLGIRGYTF
TRBV12-3/TRBV12-4	TRBJ2-7	CASSFYAGEKQYF
TRBV3-1/TRBV3-2	TRBJ2-1	CASSPSCSLATTYNEQFF
TRBV25-1	TRBJ1-2	CATHGLGVGDYGYTF
TRBV19	TRBJ2-2	CASSIGLAGVSGAGELFF
TRBV7-8	TRBJ2-2	CASSSESPGLAGVTGELFF
TRBV27	TRBJ2-3	CASSLLGLAGGRTDTQYF
TRBV19	TRBJ1-5	CASSANSMNVDQPQHF
TRBV4-2	TRBJ2-5	CASSLGLADILETQYF
TRBV3-1/TRBV3-2	TRBJ1-2	CASQGINYGYTF
TRBV5-8	TRBJ1-4	CASSPRQGANEKLFF
TRBV28	TRBJ1-2	CASSLGQGRGYGYTF
TRBV29-1	TRBJ1-1	CSVVFTGDERAFF
TRBV7-9	TRBJ2-7	CASSPLGDSHYEQYF
TRBV19	TRBJ1-5	CASSIGTPSTNQPQHF
TRBV5-6	TRBJ2-2	CASRFTSGDTGELFF
TRBV5-1	TRBJ2-5	CASSLNFPQETQYF
TRBV27	TRBJ2-6	CASSLQGPGSGANVLTF
TRBV30	TRBJ1-4	CAWSVRSRQVFF
TRBV6-1	TRBJ2-7	CASSEATPDPGGSYEQYF
TRBV9	TRBJ2-5	CASSVGGLAGGPRETQYF
TRBV2	TRBJ1-5	CASSDRDRGQNQPQHF
TRBV7-6	TRBJ2-1	CASSPRTRVGYNEQFF
TRBV29-1	TRBJ2-1	CSVDGQGLGDEQFF
TRBV9	TRBJ2-3	CASSVGLAGGADTQYF
TRBV4-1	TRBJ1-2	CASSQGLPIGSGYYGYTF
TRBV6-1	TRBJ2-6	CASSDEVTGANVLTF